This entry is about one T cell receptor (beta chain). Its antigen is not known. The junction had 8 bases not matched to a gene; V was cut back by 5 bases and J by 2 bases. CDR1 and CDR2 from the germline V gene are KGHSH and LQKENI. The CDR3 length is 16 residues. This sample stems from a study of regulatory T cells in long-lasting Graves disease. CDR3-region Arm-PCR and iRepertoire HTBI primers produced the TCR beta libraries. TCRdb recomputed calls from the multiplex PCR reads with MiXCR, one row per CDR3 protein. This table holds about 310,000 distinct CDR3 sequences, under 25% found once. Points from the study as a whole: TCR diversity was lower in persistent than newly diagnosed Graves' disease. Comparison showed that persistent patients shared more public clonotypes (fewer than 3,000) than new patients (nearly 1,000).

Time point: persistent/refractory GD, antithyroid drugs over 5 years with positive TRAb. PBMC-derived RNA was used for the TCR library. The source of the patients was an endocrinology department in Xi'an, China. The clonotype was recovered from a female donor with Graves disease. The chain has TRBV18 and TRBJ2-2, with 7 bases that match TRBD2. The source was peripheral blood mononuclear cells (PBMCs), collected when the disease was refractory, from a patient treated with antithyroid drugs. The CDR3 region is CASSLLSGPNTGELFF. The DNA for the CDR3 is TGTGCCAGCTCATTACTTAGCGGGCCAAACACCGGGGAGCTGTTTTTT.